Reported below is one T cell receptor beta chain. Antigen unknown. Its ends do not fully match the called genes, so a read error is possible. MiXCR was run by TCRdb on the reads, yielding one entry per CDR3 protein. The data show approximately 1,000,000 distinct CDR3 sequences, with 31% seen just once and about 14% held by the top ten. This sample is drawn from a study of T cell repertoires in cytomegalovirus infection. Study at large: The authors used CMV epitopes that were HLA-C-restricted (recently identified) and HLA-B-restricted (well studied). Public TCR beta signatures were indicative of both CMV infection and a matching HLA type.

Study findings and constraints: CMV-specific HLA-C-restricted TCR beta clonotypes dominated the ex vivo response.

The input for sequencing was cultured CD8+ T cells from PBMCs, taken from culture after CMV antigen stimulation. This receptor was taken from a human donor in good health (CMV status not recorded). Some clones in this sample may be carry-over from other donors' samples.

DNA of the CDR3: TGTGCCAGCAGCTTGGACGCGGGGATTGGGAACACTAAAGCTTTCTTT. It codes for CASSLDAGIGNTKAFF. The chain is built from TRBV5-4 and TRBJ1-1; D is unclear. The CDR3 loop spans 16 amino acids. Germline V gives CDR1 SGHNT, CDR2 YYREEE (reference sequence).